This T cell receptor beta chain was documented in a study of vaccination and CD4 T cells after COVID-19 (dated by TCRdb to about 2022). About the investigation overall: Every convalescent patient had a positive nasal swab PCR test for SARS-CoV-2, with mild disease in eight to ten patients and severe disease in one. In the convalescent cohort there were six males and four females, among whom were two Hispanic individuals, seven Caucasians, two Asians and one multiracial person. Two doses of either the Pfizer-BioNTech BNT162b2 vaccine (n=8) or the Moderna mRNA-1273 vaccine (n=2) were administered to participants. Post-COVID blood samples from convalescent patients were collected a median of around 100 days after diagnosis, with a range of about 35 to 161 days. Post-vaccine blood samples were collected a median of approximately 72 days after the second vaccine dose, ranging from about 14 to 241 days. A few convalescent patients gave samples both early after vaccination (day 14) and late after vaccination (days 161 to 241). The cultures were stimulated with overlapping spike peptide pools from SARS-CoV-2 and from the common cold coronaviruses HCoV-NL63, HCoV-OC43 and HCoV-229E. Control cultures received a CEFX viral epitope pool as the positive control, an HIV-1 Nef peptide pool as the negative control, or no peptide. In around nine COVID-19 convalescent patients and a handful of infection-naive healthy vaccine recipients, the spike-specific CD4+ TCR repertoire before mRNA vaccination was compared with the repertoire after mRNA vaccination.

Spanning cysteine to phenylalanine, the CDR3 consists of 14 amino acids. Just the 42-base CDR3 DNA is kept, in frame starting at base 1. In the germline V gene (reference sequence), CDR1 corresponds to LNHNV and CDR2 to YYDKDF. V is reduced by 0 bases and J by 3 bases, leaving a spacing of 9 bases between them. Libraries came from PCR. At the Johns Hopkins FTIC core, DNA from the cultured CD4+ T cells underwent TCR sequencing with the Oncomine TCR Beta short-read assay. Genomic DNA was extracted from the cultured CD4+ T cells with the QIAamp micro DNA kit. Oncomine TCR Beta libraries from cultured CD4+ T cells were pooled using unique dual indexes and sequenced on an Illumina iSeq 100. In the authors' own workflow: Non-productive sequences were removed, and CDR3s not starting with C, not ending with F or W, or shorter than 7 amino acids were discarded. The MANAFEST web application identified antigen-specific clonotypes by comparing peptide-stimulated wells against reference wells and other culture wells. An FDR below 0.05, an odds ratio above 5, and a productive frequency above 0.1% in at least two of three replicate wells were required for clones to be considered positive. Cross-reactive clonotypes were defined as significantly expanded in both SARS-CoV-2 spike wells and at least one common cold coronavirus spike condition. Levenshtein distances (stringdist) and unrooted phylogenetic trees (ape) in R version 3.6.1 were used to assess CDR3 homology. TCRdb reprocessed the public reads (quality trimming at Q25 with fastp, clone calling with MiXCR) and kept in-frame beta chains. Here each entry gathers all rows of one CDR3 protein and keeps the most common genes and DNA. The V and J calls shown here were made by TCRdb, not taken from the authors' results. Recorded for this sample are under 30,000 distinct CDR3 sequences; 35% to 40% of them occurred a single time. The ten most abundant clones make up 3% to 4% of the sample.

Taken with the paper, the label for time point translates to: late sampling 161 to 241 days after vaccination in three convalescent patients. The treatment or condition label corresponds to: roughly nine-day PBMC culture with coronavirus spike peptide pools or control peptides (ViraFEST assay). To expand antigen-specific T cells with peptide pools and then pick out the expanded clonotypes through TCR sequencing, the study relied on the ViraFEST assay. The convalescent patients' positive SARS-CoV-2 PCR tests fell between March and December 2020, which was before the Alpha, Beta and Delta variants emerged in the United States. PBMCs were cultured at two million per well in IMDM supplemented with about 5% human AB serum and 10 IU/ml IL-2, with roughly 10 ug/ml peptide pools added. On days 3 and 7, half of the culture medium was replaced with fresh IL-2-containing medium. After 10 to 11 days of culture, CD4+ T cells were isolated by negative selection using the EasySep CD4+ T cell isolation kit. PBMCs were separated from whole blood using Ficoll-Paque Plus gradient centrifugation and then either used fresh or cryopreserved at -140C. Each culture condition was generally run in triplicate wells.

The paper as a whole reports these results and caveats: In convalescent patients, a median about 84% of post-vaccine SARS-CoV-2-reactive clones were detected only after vaccination, and vaccine-specific priming was suggested by this finding. In convalescent patients, nearly all vaccine-specific clones (304 of 307) were found to be mono-reactive for SARS-CoV-2 spike rather than cross-reactive with common cold coronaviruses. Although the median number of SARS-CoV-2-reactive clonotypes went up from fewer than 25 after infection to some 40 after vaccination, the increase was not significant. The number of convalescent patients in the study was relatively small, and the study did not examine early timepoints following natural infection.

Only a few counts were recorded for this clonotype. There is no known antigen for this receptor. It has no much larger one-base neighbor in the sample; base qualities were not kept. This receptor was taken from a human donor who had recovered from COVID-19. Sequences were derived from CD4+ T cells from blood, cultured in vitro, sampled about 7 months after SARS-CoV-2 vaccination. This chain is built from TRBV15 and TRBJ2-7; TRBD2 is a weak D gene call, 5 bases matching. The CDR3 in this case is CATSREGRGYEQYF. The DNA sequence is given as TGTGCCACCAGCAGAGAAGGTCGGGGCTACGAGCAGTACTTC.